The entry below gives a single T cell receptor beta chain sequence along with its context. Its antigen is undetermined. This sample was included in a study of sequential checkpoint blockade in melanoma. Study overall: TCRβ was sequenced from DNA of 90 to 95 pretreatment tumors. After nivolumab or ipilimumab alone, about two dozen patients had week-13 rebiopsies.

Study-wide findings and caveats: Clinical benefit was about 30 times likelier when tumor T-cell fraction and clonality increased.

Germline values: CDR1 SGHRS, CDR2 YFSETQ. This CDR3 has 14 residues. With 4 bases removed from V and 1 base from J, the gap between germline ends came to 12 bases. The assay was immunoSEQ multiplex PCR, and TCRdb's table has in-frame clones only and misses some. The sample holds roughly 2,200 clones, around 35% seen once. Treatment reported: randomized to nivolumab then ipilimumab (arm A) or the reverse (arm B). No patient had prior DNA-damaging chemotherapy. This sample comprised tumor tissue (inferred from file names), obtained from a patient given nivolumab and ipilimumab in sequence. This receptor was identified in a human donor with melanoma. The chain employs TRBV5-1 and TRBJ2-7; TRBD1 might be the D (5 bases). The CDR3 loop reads CASSPGIGSYEQYF. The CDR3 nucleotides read TGCGCCAGCAGCCCAGGGATCGGGTCCTACGAGCAGTACTTC.